The 3 T cell receptor beta chains presented below share a single source sample, sequenced in a study of T cell repertoires in cytomegalovirus infection. TCRdb reprocessed the reads with MiXCR, giving one entry per CDR3 protein. Found here are a few hundred thousand distinct CDR3 sequences, about 39% of them singletons; the top ten hold 48%. The antigens for these receptors are not known. The specimen comprised cultured PBMCs, sampled from culture after CMV antigen stimulation. These TCRs come from a human donor in good health (CMV status not recorded). Some clones in this sample may be carry-over from other donors' samples.

Only a few counts were recorded for this clonotype. J is TRBJ2-2 and V is TRBV7-8; D is unclear. The CDR3 has 16 amino acids. CDR1 is SGHVS, CDR2 FQNEAQ, per germline. Trimming left V 0 bases short and J 5 bases short, with 13 bases between. CDR3: CASSLAIGRLTGELFF. The DNA for the CDR3 is TGTGCCAGCAGCTTAGCTATCGGGCGATTAACCGGGGAGCTGTTTTTT.

In this sample, this clonotype turned up a few times. This chain joins TRBV2 and TRBJ2-1; 9 nucleotides line up with TRBD1. V dropped 3 bases and J dropped 3; count of bases not matched to a gene: 3. This CDR3 has 15 amino acids. CDR1 SNHLY and CDR2 FYNNEI come from the germline V gene. The CDR3 region is CASSEGQGLYNEQFF. In DNA form, the CDR3 reads TGTGCCAGCAGTGAGGGACAGGGACTCTACAATGAGCAGTTCTTC.

V gene TRBV11-1 combines with J gene TRBJ1-6; tentatively, D is TRBD1 (5 bases). Trimming pared 8 bases from V and 10 bases from J, leaving 15 bases between. This CDR3 comprises 13 residues. Germline CDR1 reads SGHAT; CDR2 reads FQDESV (reference sequence). The CDR3 sequence is CASRKGWDSPLHF. In nucleotides, the CDR3 is TGTGCCAGCCGCAAAGGTTGGGACTCACCCCTCCACTTT.